These 17 T cell receptor beta chains share one sample of origin, sequenced in a study of cytomegalovirus exposure and HLA in healthy donors. This PCR relied on a set of 60 Vbeta primers and 13 Jbeta primers. The assay was immunoSEQ multiplex PCR, and TCRdb's table has in-frame clones only and misses some. The sample records roughly 86,000 clones, around three quarters being singletons. The specimen sequenced was PBMCs. These receptors were taken from a man aged 55 to 69 in good health and CMV-seronegative.

This clone was counted once. The V call is TRBV7-2, the J call TRBJ1-2; TRBD1 matches 10 bases. CDR3 length equals 15 residues. V dropped 3 bases and J dropped 6; count of bases not matched to a gene: 7. Germline V gene data show CDR1 as SGHTA and CDR2 as FQGNSA. The CDR3 nucleotides read TGTGCCAGCAGCTTTGCAGGGACAGGGGTCAATGGCTACACCTTC. Its protein product is CASSFAGTGVNGYTF.

The chain recombines TRBV2 with TRBJ1-1, with D perhaps TRBD1 (6 bases). Between the trimmed V and J ends, which lost 3 bases and 6 bases, there was a span of 23 bases. This CDR3 is 17 amino acids long. In germline, CDR1 is SNHLY, CDR2 FYNNEI. CDR3 amino acids: CASSDLRDTKAGAEAFF. The CDR3 bases are TGTGCCAGCAGTGACCTCCGGGACACAAAAGCAGGTGCTGAAGCTTTCTTT.

This chain joins TRBV4-1 and TRBJ1-5; TRBD1 aligns across 7 bases. Germline V gene sequence: CDR1 MGHRA, CDR2 YSYEKL. The CDR3 runs to 14 residues. J gave up 7 bases and V 1 base, and 4 bases lay outside the gene matches. DNA for the CDR3: TGCGCCAGCAGCCAAGGACAGGGCTCCCAGCCCCAGCATTTT. Translating gives CASSQGQGSQPQHF.

This clone appeared a single time. V usage is TRBV28 and J usage is TRBJ1-2; 11 nucleotides agree with TRBD1. The ends lost 3 bases at V and 6 bases at J; junction bases unmatched: 9. The length of the CDR3 is 16 residues. Per germline, CDR1 MDHEN and CDR2 SYDVKM. The CDR3 reads CASSFPSGTGGDGYTF. CDR3 coding DNA: TGTGCCAGCAGTTTTCCCTCTGGGACAGGGGGGGATGGCTACACCTTC.

CDR3 in DNA: TGTGCCAGCAGCTTAGCGGGGGGAGTCTCCTACGAGCAGTACTTC. This sequence encodes CASSLAGGVSYEQYF. The rearrangement links TRBV7-9 to TRBJ2-7; D is perhaps TRBD2 (6 bases). CDR1 is SEHNR and CDR2 is FQNEAQ in the germline V gene (reference sequence). The CDR3 contains 15 residues. V lost 0 bases and J lost 0, with 9 bases in between.

This chain joins TRBV5-8 and TRBJ2-7, with TRBD2 matching over 8 bases. Losses at the gene ends were 0 bases for V and 2 bases for J; bases not matched to a gene: 10. Germline V lookup: CDR1 SGHTS, CDR2 YDEGEE. This CDR3 has 17 amino acids. CDR3 nucleotide sequence: TGTGCCAGCAGCTTGGTCACCAGCGGGAGTGCCCCCTACGAGCAGTACTTC. Translation gives CASSLVTSGSAPYEQYF.

On this clone itself: Other nucleotide sequences in the sample specify the same CDR3. The chain is built from TRBV9 and TRBJ1-4, with D perhaps matching TRBD1 (5 bases). The CDR3 is made up of 15 amino acids. V gave up 0 bases and J gave up 0 bases, with 6 bases separating them. CDR1 SGDLS and CDR2 YYNGEE come from the germline V gene. The CDR3, as DNA: TGTGCCAGCAGCGTAGGGGGGGCAACTAATGAAAAACTGTTTTTT. Encoded protein: CASSVGGATNEKLFF.

This clone was counted once. This chain connects TRBV10-2 to TRBJ1-4, with TRBD1 identical over 7 bases. The CDR3 is 15 residues long. V was clipped by 6 bases and J by 5 bases; unmatched bases: 9. Germline V gene lookup returns CDR1 WSHSY and CDR2 SAAADI. The CDR3 reads CASRDTGTDNEKLFF. The CDR3 nucleotides are TGCGCCAGCAGGGACACCGGGACAGACAATGAAAAACTGTTTTTT.

The gene calls are TRBV7-2 and TRBJ2-2, with 7 bases lining up with TRBD1. Germline lookup yields CDR1 SGHTA and CDR2 FQGNSA. V dropped 2 bases and J dropped 3; count of bases not matched to a gene: 6. This CDR3 comprises 16 residues. CDR3 protein: CASSLRQGLDTGELFF. DNA of the CDR3: TGTGCCAGCAGCTTAAGACAGGGATTGGACACCGGGGAGCTGTTTTTT.

This chain uses TRBV5-4 with TRBJ1-1; 8 bases are shared with TRBD1. V lost 4 bases and J lost 5; bases outside the gene matches: 10. Germline assignment: CDR1 SGHNT and CDR2 YYREEE (reference sequence). The CDR3 contains 15 residues. CDR3 region: CASSQGQGGRTEAFF. The CDR3 region has the DNA TGTGCCAGCAGCCAAGGACAGGGCGGAAGAACTGAAGCTTTCTTT.

The chain combines TRBV7-9 with TRBJ2-7; 7 nucleotides align to TRBD1. CDR1 is SEHNR, CDR2 FQNEAQ, per germline (reference sequence). J gave up 5 bases and V 5 bases, and 3 bases lay outside the gene matches. The CDR3 sequence is 12 residues long. CDR3 loop: CASSQDRDEQYF. CDR3 DNA sequence: TGTGCCAGCAGCCAAGACAGGGACGAGCAGTACTTC.

There are a few counts of this clone. The chain carries TRBV5-1 and TRBJ2-3; D is uncertain. The germline V and J ends were trimmed by 0 bases and 5 bases, with 10 bases remaining between them. This CDR3 region has 14 residues. The germline V gene encodes CDR1 SGHRS and CDR2 YFSETQ. As DNA, the CDR3 is TGCGCCAGCAGCTTGGTCCTAGTGAAAGATACGCAGTATTTT. Translation gives CASSLVLVKDTQYF.

This rearrangement joins TRBV5-1 to TRBJ2-1, with D possibly TRBD2 on 5 matching bases. Germline V gene data show CDR1 as SGHRS and CDR2 as YFSETQ. The V gene lost 0 bases and the J gene lost 2 bases, with 6 bases spanning the gap. The CDR3 contains 14 residues. CDR3 sequence reads: CASSLERAYNEQFF. DNA of the CDR3: TGCGCCAGCAGCTTGGAGAGGGCCTACAATGAGCAGTTCTTC.

The V gene is TRBV10-3, the J gene TRBJ1-1, with D tentatively TRBD1 (5 bases). The CDR3 contains 14 residues. The germline gives CDR1 ENHRY, CDR2 SYGVKD. Trimming stripped 3 bases from V and 0 bases from J, with 8 bases between. The CDR3 sequence: CAISDPGMNTEAFF. As DNA, the CDR3 is TGTGCCATCAGTGATCCAGGGATGAACACTGAAGCTTTCTTT.

The chain links TRBV7-6 to TRBJ2-7; TRBD1 aligns across 8 bases. The CDR3 is made up of 13 amino acids. Germline V lookup: CDR1 SGHVS, CDR2 FNYEAQ. Unmatched junction bases numbered 6, after V lost 5 bases and J lost 6 bases. The CDR3 DNA sequence: TGTGCCAGCAGCCAAGGACAGGGCTTCGAGCAGTACTTC. This sequence encodes CASSQGQGFEQYF.

This clone showed up just a few times. This rearrangement joins TRBV27 to TRBJ2-3; 7 bases are shared with TRBD1. The CDR3 contains 17 residues. The junction had 11 bases not matched to a gene; V was cut back by 5 bases and J by 0 bases. The V gene's germline CDR1 is MNHEY and CDR2 SMNVEV (reference sequence). CDR3 coding DNA: TGTGCCAGCAGTCTCATAAACCGGGACAGAAGCACAGATACGCAGTATTTT. Protein: CASSLINRDRSTDTQYF.

Of note for this clone: The CDR3 does not end in the conserved phenylalanine or tryptophan, so this is likely a read error. The V and J genes are TRBV29-1 and TRBJ2-7; 11 nucleotides align to TRBD1. Trimming at V came to 6 bases and at J to 7 bases, leaving 14 bases not matched to a gene. This CDR3 has 15 residues. From germline, CDR1 is SQVTM and CDR2 ANQGSEA. For the CDR3, the DNA is TGCAGCGTCGGGGGACAGGGGGACGGTATAGGTGAGCAGTACCTC. Residues: CSVGGQGDGIGEQYL.